A selection of T cell receptor beta chains follows, all from one sample in a study of blood T cell repertoires in COVID-19. Produced via immunoSEQ multiplex PCR; TCRdb's table is partial and in-frame only. This table holds 310,000 or so clones, about 90% found once. The specimen was PBMCs or T cells enriched from blood (not recorded which). The receptors here all came from a young woman who had recovered from COVID-19. The CDR3 runs from the conserved cysteine through the conserved F or W. Each record gives: clone size, J gene, CDR3 length, V gene, D gene, CDR3 protein, CDR3 DNA. The D gene is left open where the match is weak. Only part of the rows carry a size: once, few, many, or a class if the clone is expanded.

abundance: .; j_gene: TRBJ1-1; len: 13; v_gene: TRBV7-8; d_gene: TRBD1; CDR3aa: CASSPYPGQEAFF; CDR3nt: TGTGCCAGCAGCCCGTATCCGGGACAGGAAGCTTTCTTT
abundance: .; j_gene: TRBJ1-1; len: 16; v_gene: TRBV18; d_gene: .; CDR3aa: CASSPHTEGGSTEAFF; CDR3nt: TGTGCCAGCTCACCCCACACCGAGGGGGGGAGCACTGAAGCTTTCTTT
abundance: .; j_gene: TRBJ1-1; len: 13; v_gene: TRBV12-3/TRBV12-4; d_gene: .; CDR3aa: CASDREGNTEAFF; CDR3nt: TGTGCCAGCGATCGAGAGGGGAACACTGAAGCTTTCTTT
abundance: .; j_gene: TRBJ1-5; len: 16; v_gene: TRBV7-6; d_gene: .; CDR3aa: CASSLAVAAPLAPQHF; CDR3nt: TGTGCCAGCAGCTTAGCGGTGGCGGCGCCCTTAGCGCCCCAGCATTTT
abundance: .; j_gene: TRBJ1-3; len: 14; v_gene: TRBV9; d_gene: .; CDR3aa: CASSVVGVGNTIYF; CDR3nt: TGTGCCAGCAGCGTAGTAGGGGTCGGAAACACCATATATTTT
abundance: .; j_gene: TRBJ1-3; len: 16; v_gene: TRBV9; d_gene: .; CDR3aa: CASQEGAPRGTNTIYF; CDR3nt: TGTGCCAGCCAGGAAGGGGCGCCAAGGGGTACAAACACCATATATTTT
abundance: .; j_gene: TRBJ1-4; len: 14; v_gene: TRBV9; d_gene: .; CDR3aa: CASSPSGGTEKLFF; CDR3nt: TGTGCCAGCAGCCCTAGCGGGGGGACTGAAAAACTGTTTTTT
abundance: .; j_gene: TRBJ1-4; len: 13; v_gene: TRBV19; d_gene: .; CDR3aa: CASSITGWEKLFF; CDR3nt: TGTGCCAGTAGTATCACGGGTTGGGAAAAACTGTTTTTT
abundance: .; j_gene: TRBJ1-2; len: 12; v_gene: TRBV2; d_gene: .; CDR3aa: CASPDGVYGYTF; CDR3nt: TGTGCCAGCCCAGACGGAGTCTATGGCTACACCTTC
abundance: .; j_gene: TRBJ1-6; len: 14; v_gene: TRBV27; d_gene: TRBD1; CDR3aa: CASSWDRGNSPLHF; CDR3nt: TGTGCCAGCAGTTGGGACAGAGGGAATTCACCCCTCCACTTT
abundance: few; j_gene: TRBJ1-1; len: 15; v_gene: TRBV6-5; d_gene: .; CDR3aa: CASSSPGLGGTEAFF; CDR3nt: TGTGCCAGCAGTTCCCCGGGCCTGGGAGGCACTGAAGCTTTCTTT
abundance: .; j_gene: TRBJ1-2; len: 12; v_gene: TRBV7-2; d_gene: .; CDR3aa: CASSPDGGVNTF; CDR3nt: TGTGCCAGCAGCCCGGACGGGGGGGTTAACACCTTC
abundance: .; j_gene: TRBJ1-1; len: 16; v_gene: TRBV5-1; d_gene: .; CDR3aa: CASSPSDGGSYTEAFF; CDR3nt: TGCGCCAGCAGCCCTTCCGATGGGGGGAGTTACACTGAAGCTTTCTTT
abundance: .; j_gene: TRBJ1-1; len: 14; v_gene: TRBV7-9; d_gene: .; CDR3aa: CASSSDRANTEAFF; CDR3nt: TGTGCCAGCAGCTCGGACAGAGCGAACACTGAAGCTTTCTTT
abundance: .; j_gene: TRBJ2-3; len: 16; v_gene: TRBV3-1/TRBV3-2; d_gene: .; CDR3aa: CASSHDRGGLTDTQYF; CDR3nt: TGTGCCAGCAGCCACGATAGGGGGGGGCTGACAGATACGCAGTATTTT
abundance: .; j_gene: TRBJ1-5; len: 14; v_gene: TRBV27; d_gene: .; CDR3aa: CASRRHAGNQPQHF; CDR3nt: TGTGCCAGCAGACGCCACGCGGGTAATCAGCCCCAGCATTTT
abundance: .; j_gene: TRBJ1-2; len: 13; v_gene: TRBV10-3; d_gene: .; CDR3aa: CAISESMIGGYTF; CDR3nt: TGTGCCATCAGTGAGTCGATGATTGGCGGCTACACCTTC
abundance: .; j_gene: TRBJ1-4; len: 15; v_gene: TRBV11-2; d_gene: .; CDR3aa: CASSPGGQRGEKLFF; CDR3nt: TGTGCCAGCAGCCCAGGAGGGCAGCGTGGGGAAAAACTGTTTTTT
abundance: .; j_gene: TRBJ1-3; len: 14; v_gene: TRBV7-6; d_gene: TRBD1; CDR3aa: CASSRDRLGNTIYF; CDR3nt: TGTGCCAGCAGCCGGGACAGGTTGGGAAACACCATATATTTT
abundance: .; j_gene: TRBJ2-4; len: 15; v_gene: TRBV6-1; d_gene: .; CDR3aa: CASSDGQTAKNIQYF; CDR3nt: TGTGCCAGCAGTGATGGTCAGACAGCGAAAAACATTCAGTACTTC
abundance: .; j_gene: TRBJ1-4; len: 12; v_gene: TRBV30; d_gene: .; CDR3aa: CAWSFRGEKLFF; CDR3nt: TGTGCCTGGTCTTTTAGGGGGGAAAAACTGTTTTTT
abundance: .; j_gene: TRBJ1-6; len: 12; v_gene: TRBV2; d_gene: .; CDR3aa: CASRPELSPLHF; CDR3nt: TGTGCCAGCAGACCGGAGCTTTCACCCCTCCACTTT
abundance: .; j_gene: TRBJ1-3; len: 11; v_gene: TRBV30; d_gene: .; CDR3aa: CAERSGNTIYF; CDR3nt: TGTGCCGAACGGTCCGGAAACACCATATATTTT
abundance: .; j_gene: TRBJ1-1; len: 15; v_gene: TRBV4-3; d_gene: .; CDR3aa: CASSQTSDSTSEAFF; CDR3nt: TGCGCCAGCAGCCAAACCTCGGACAGCACATCTGAAGCTTTCTTT
abundance: .; j_gene: TRBJ2-7; len: 14; v_gene: TRBV5-5; d_gene: .; CDR3aa: CASSIGTVSSEQYF; CDR3nt: TGTGCCAGCAGCATCGGGACTGTATCTTCGGAGCAGTACTTC
abundance: few; j_gene: TRBJ2-7; len: 20; v_gene: TRBV4-2; d_gene: TRBD2; CDR3aa: CASSQYPPGLASTGSYEQYF; CDR3nt: TGTGCCAGCAGCCAATACCCCCCGGGACTAGCGTCGACGGGGTCCTACGAGCAGTACTTC
abundance: .; j_gene: TRBJ1-6; len: 14; v_gene: TRBV3-1/TRBV3-2; d_gene: TRBD1; CDR3aa: CASSPGQFDSPLHF; CDR3nt: TGTGCCAGCAGCCCGGGACAGTTCGATTCACCCCTCCACTTT
abundance: .; j_gene: TRBJ1-6; len: 14; v_gene: TRBV5-6; d_gene: .; CDR3aa: CASSLEDSYSPLHF; CDR3nt: TGTGCCAGCAGCTTGGAGGACAGCTATTCACCCCTCCACTTT
abundance: .; j_gene: TRBJ1-6; len: 16; v_gene: TRBV25-1; d_gene: .; CDR3aa: CASSARTPSYNSPLHF; CDR3nt: TGTGCCAGCAGTGCCCGGACACCCTCCTATAATTCACCCCTCCACTTT
abundance: .; j_gene: TRBJ2-2; len: 16; v_gene: TRBV9; d_gene: .; CDR3aa: CASSVEWQVPTGELFF; CDR3nt: TGTGCCAGCAGCGTAGAGTGGCAGGTTCCCACCGGGGAGCTGTTTTTT
abundance: once; j_gene: TRBJ2-5; len: 15; v_gene: TRBV27; d_gene: .; CDR3aa: CASSSSNRVRETQYF; CDR3nt: TGTGCCAGCAGTTCCTCAAACAGGGTTCGGGAGACCCAGTACTTC
abundance: .; j_gene: TRBJ1-5; len: 14; v_gene: TRBV28; d_gene: .; CDR3aa: CASSFLQDNQPQHF; CDR3nt: TGTGCCAGCAGTTTCTTACAGGACAATCAGCCCCAGCATTTT
abundance: .; j_gene: TRBJ1-5; len: 16; v_gene: TRBV19; d_gene: .; CDR3aa: CASSIGEGNSNQPQHF; CDR3nt: TGTGCCAGTAGTATTGGGGAGGGAAATAGCAATCAGCCCCAGCATTTT
abundance: .; j_gene: TRBJ2-3; len: 14; v_gene: TRBV5-1; d_gene: .; CDR3aa: CASSLGLVTDTQYF; CDR3nt: TGCGCCAGCAGCCTGGGACTGGTAACAGATACGCAGTATTTT
abundance: .; j_gene: TRBJ1-6; len: 14; v_gene: TRBV28; d_gene: .; CDR3aa: CASSGRVYNSPLHF; CDR3nt: TGTGCCAGCAGTGGGCGGGTCTATAATTCACCCCTCCACTTT
abundance: .; j_gene: TRBJ2-6; len: 16; v_gene: TRBV6-5; d_gene: .; CDR3aa: CASSYSRPSGANVLTF; CDR3nt: TGTGCCAGCAGTTACTCCAGGCCTTCTGGGGCCAACGTCCTGACTTTC
abundance: .; j_gene: TRBJ1-1; len: 13; v_gene: TRBV2; d_gene: .; CDR3aa: CASSIDSNTEAFF; CDR3nt: TGTGCCAGCAGTATAGACAGCAACACTGAAGCTTTCTTT
abundance: .; j_gene: TRBJ2-1; len: 16; v_gene: TRBV6-5; d_gene: TRBD1; CDR3aa: CASSYSRTGDYNEQFF; CDR3nt: TGTGCCAGCAGTTACTCGAGGACAGGGGACTACAATGAGCAGTTCTTC
abundance: .; j_gene: TRBJ1-1; len: 15; v_gene: TRBV4-2; d_gene: .; CDR3aa: CASSQVRSRGTEAFF; CDR3nt: TGTGCCAGCAGCCAGGTTAGGTCCCGGGGTACTGAAGCTTTCTTT
abundance: .; j_gene: TRBJ1-2; len: 14; v_gene: TRBV25-1; d_gene: .; CDR3aa: CASSAQGQDYGYTF; CDR3nt: TGTGCCAGCAGTGCCCAGGGCCAGGATTATGGCTACACCTTC
abundance: .; j_gene: TRBJ2-3; len: 14; v_gene: TRBV6-4; d_gene: .; CDR3aa: CASSGRRAPDTQYF; CDR3nt: TGTGCCAGCAGTGGGAGGCGGGCTCCAGATACGCAGTATTTT
abundance: .; j_gene: TRBJ2-3; len: 15; v_gene: TRBV7-2; d_gene: .; CDR3aa: CASSLGPNGGDTQYF; CDR3nt: TGTGCCAGCAGCTTAGGCCCCAACGGCGGAGATACGCAGTATTTT
abundance: .; j_gene: TRBJ1-1; len: 11; v_gene: TRBV7-3; d_gene: .; CDR3aa: CASSSGTEAFF; CDR3nt: TGTGCCAGCAGCTCAGGGACAGAAGCTTTCTTT
abundance: .; j_gene: TRBJ2-2; len: 12; v_gene: TRBV14; d_gene: .; CDR3aa: CASNLAAGELFF; CDR3nt: TGTGCCAGCAACCTGGCCGCCGGGGAGCTGTTTTTT
abundance: .; j_gene: TRBJ2-3; len: 16; v_gene: TRBV5-4; d_gene: .; CDR3aa: CASSRTVESPTDTQYF; CDR3nt: TGTGCCAGCAGCCGAACGGTAGAGAGTCCCACAGATACGCAGTATTTT
abundance: .; j_gene: TRBJ2-1; len: 15; v_gene: TRBV5-6; d_gene: TRBD1; CDR3aa: CASTIGTGLLNEQFF; CDR3nt: TGTGCCAGCACCATCGGGACAGGGCTTCTCAATGAGCAGTTCTTC
abundance: .; j_gene: TRBJ1-4; len: 14; v_gene: TRBV6-2/TRBV6-3; d_gene: .; CDR3aa: CASSPGTTNEKLFF; CDR3nt: TGTGCCAGCAGTCCCGGGACAACTAATGAAAAACTGTTTTTT
abundance: .; j_gene: TRBJ2-1; len: 17; v_gene: TRBV4-2; d_gene: TRBD2; CDR3aa: CASSQDPTSGGRDEQFF; CDR3nt: TGTGCCAGCAGCCAAGACCCGACTAGCGGGGGGAGGGATGAGCAGTTCTTC
abundance: once; j_gene: TRBJ1-1; len: 14; v_gene: TRBV28; d_gene: TRBD1; CDR3aa: CASRNTGVSTEAFF; CDR3nt: TGTGCCAGCAGAAACACAGGGGTCAGCACTGAAGCTTTCTTT
abundance: .; j_gene: TRBJ1-5; len: 14; v_gene: TRBV30; d_gene: .; CDR3aa: CAWSWPGLDQPQHF; CDR3nt: TGTGCCTGGAGTTGGCCAGGGCTGGATCAGCCCCAGCATTTT
abundance: .; j_gene: TRBJ1-1; len: 14; v_gene: TRBV9; d_gene: TRBD1; CDR3aa: CASSAQGEGTEAFF; CDR3nt: TGTGCCAGCAGCGCACAGGGGGAGGGGACTGAAGCTTTCTTT
abundance: .; j_gene: TRBJ2-2; len: 17; v_gene: TRBV27; d_gene: TRBD2; CDR3aa: CASSPTELAGSPGELFF; CDR3nt: TGTGCCAGCAGTCCTACGGAACTAGCGGGGAGCCCCGGGGAGCTGTTTTTT
abundance: .; j_gene: TRBJ1-5; len: 15; v_gene: TRBV19; d_gene: TRBD1; CDR3aa: CASSTDRVSNQPQHF; CDR3nt: TGTGCCAGTAGTACTGACAGGGTTAGCAATCAGCCCCAGCATTTT